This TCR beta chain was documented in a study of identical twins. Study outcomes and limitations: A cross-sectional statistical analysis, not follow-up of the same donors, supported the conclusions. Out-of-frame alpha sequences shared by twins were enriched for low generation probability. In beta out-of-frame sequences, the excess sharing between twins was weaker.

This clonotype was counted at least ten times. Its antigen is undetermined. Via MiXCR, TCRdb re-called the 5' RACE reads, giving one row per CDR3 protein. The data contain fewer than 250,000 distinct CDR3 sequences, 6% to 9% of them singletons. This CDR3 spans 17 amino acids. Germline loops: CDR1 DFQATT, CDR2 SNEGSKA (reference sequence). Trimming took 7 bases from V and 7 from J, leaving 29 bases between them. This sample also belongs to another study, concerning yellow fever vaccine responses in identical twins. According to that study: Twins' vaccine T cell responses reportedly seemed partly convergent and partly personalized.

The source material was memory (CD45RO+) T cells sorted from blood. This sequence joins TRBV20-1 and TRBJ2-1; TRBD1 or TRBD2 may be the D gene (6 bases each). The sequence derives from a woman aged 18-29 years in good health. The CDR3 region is CSVLSLASGRGANEQFF. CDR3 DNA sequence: TGCAGTGTTCTGTCCCTGGCGTCGGGAAGGGGGGCTAATGAGCAGTTCTTC.